This entry concerns a single TCR beta chain. The antigen is unknown. Germline V lookup: CDR1 SGHRS, CDR2 YFSETQ. The junction had 10 bases not matched to a gene; V was cut back by 1 base and J by 4 bases. The CDR3 runs to 16 residues. The data derive from a study of cytomegalovirus exposure and HLA in healthy donors. Study-level points and caveats: Cytomegalovirus status, reportedly, was diagnosed with high specificity and sensitivity by the classifier. Most of the TCR beta V segments (in an earlier analysis) were productive either about 87% or about 30% of the time. Presence/absence analyses supposed approximately even sequencing depth among donors.

A multiplex PCR was run with 60 Vbeta primers and 13 Jbeta primers. The assay was immunoSEQ multiplex PCR, and TCRdb's table has in-frame clones only and misses some. The table lists roughly 93,000 clones, about 74% of them singletons. Material for sequencing was PBMCs. The sequence derives from a male donor in good health and CMV-seronegative. The genes are TRBV5-1 and TRBJ2-7; the match to TRBD2 covers 8 bases. The CDR3 DNA sequence: TGCGCCAGCAGCTTGTCCCCAGCGGGAGCGAGGTACGAGCAGTACTTC. This codes for CASSLSPAGARYEQYF.